This section outlines one TCR beta chain sequence together with its context. The antigen remains undetermined. Looked up from germline, CDR1 is MNHNS and CDR2 is SASEGT. With V trimmed by 4 bases and J by 4 bases, 1 base remained unmatched. This CDR3 is built from 13 residues. The record originates from a study of cytomegalovirus exposure and HLA in healthy donors. General study results and limits: In most subjects, TCR beta sequences reportedly gave accurate predictions of HLA-A and HLA-B alleles. Among the sequence variants, a highly shared cluster was likely an artifact of sequencing.

The primer mix had 60 Vbeta and 13 Jbeta primers. Only in-frame clones appear in the TCRdb table, and some are missing; sequencing was by immunoSEQ multiplex PCR. The top ten clones hold approximately 1.4% of a sample with 150,000 to 200,000 clones, roughly 71% of them seen once. The sequence derives from a girl aged 10-17 years in good health and CMV-seronegative. Sequencing used PBMCs. The chain links TRBV6-1 to TRBJ1-2, with TRBD1 matching over 9 bases. For the CDR3, the DNA is TGTGCCAGCAGTGTGGACAGGGGCTATGGCTACACCTTC. As protein: CASSVDRGYGYTF.